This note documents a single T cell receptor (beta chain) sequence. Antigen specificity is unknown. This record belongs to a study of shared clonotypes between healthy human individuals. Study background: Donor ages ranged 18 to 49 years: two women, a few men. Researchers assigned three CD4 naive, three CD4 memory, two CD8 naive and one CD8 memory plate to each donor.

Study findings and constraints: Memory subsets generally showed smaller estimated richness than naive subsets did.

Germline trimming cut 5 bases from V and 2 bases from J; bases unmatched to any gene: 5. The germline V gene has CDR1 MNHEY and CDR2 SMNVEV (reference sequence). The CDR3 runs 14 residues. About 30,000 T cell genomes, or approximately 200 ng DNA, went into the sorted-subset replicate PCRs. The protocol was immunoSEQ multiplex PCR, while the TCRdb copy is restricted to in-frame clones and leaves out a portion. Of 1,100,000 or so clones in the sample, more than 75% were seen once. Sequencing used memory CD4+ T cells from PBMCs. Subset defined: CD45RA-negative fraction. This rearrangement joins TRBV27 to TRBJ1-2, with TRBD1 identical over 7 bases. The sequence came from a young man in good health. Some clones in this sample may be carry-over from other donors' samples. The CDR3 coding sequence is TGTGCCAGCAGTCCGCAGGGGGAAAACTATGGCTACACCTTC. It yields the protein CASSPQGENYGYTF.